This TCR beta chain was captured in a study of T cells in Graves' hyperthyroidism and ophthalmopathy. Using approximately 10 ml of fresh peripheral blood, PBMCs were prepared. TCR beta CDR3 sequences were amplified from RNA transcripts. HTBI primers were employed in a first-round RT-PCR of the TCR CDR3. TCRdb recomputed calls from the multiplex PCR reads with MiXCR, one row per CDR3 protein. The data contain over 250,000 distinct CDR3 sequences, around a quarter of them seen just once; the ten biggest clones take up about a quarter. Germline V gene data show CDR1 as MNHNS and CDR2 as SASEGT. The CDR3 has 15 residues. The V segment lost 5 bases and the J segment 5 bases; nucleotides outside the gene matches: 10.

The sequenced material came from blood. The rearrangement links TRBV6-1 to TRBJ2-5; 8 bases agree with TRBD2. The source is a middle-aged man with Graves' hyperthyroidism that later progressed to Graves' ophthalmopathy. The CDR3 is CASSPAGGRGETQYF. As DNA, the CDR3 is TGTGCCAGCAGTCCGGCGGGGGGTCGCGGGGAGACCCAGTACTTC.